This TCR beta chain was sequenced in a study of response to subunit inactivated influenza vaccine. Study findings and constraints: With each seasonal influenza vaccination, the authors suggested, few new T cells are recruited.

Each CDR3 protein gets one entry after TCRdb re-called the RT-PCR reads with MiXCR. This repertoire shows 800,000 or so distinct CDR3 sequences, about 20% found once; its top ten account for 10% to 13%. Regarding this clonotype: What it recognizes is unknown.

The V gene lost 5 bases and the J gene lost 2 bases, with 3 bases spanning the gap. The CDR3 contains 12 residues. Germline V lookup: CDR1 KGHDR, CDR2 SFDVKD. The clonotype originates from a man in his fifties who received an inactivated influenza vaccine. Sequenced material: PBMCs from blood, taken 5 to 6 days after vaccination. The chain has TRBV24-1 and TRBJ1-5, with D unclear. CDR3 residues: CATSVGNQPQHF. The CDR3 DNA follows: TGTGCCACCAGTGTAGGCAATCAGCCCCAGCATTTT.